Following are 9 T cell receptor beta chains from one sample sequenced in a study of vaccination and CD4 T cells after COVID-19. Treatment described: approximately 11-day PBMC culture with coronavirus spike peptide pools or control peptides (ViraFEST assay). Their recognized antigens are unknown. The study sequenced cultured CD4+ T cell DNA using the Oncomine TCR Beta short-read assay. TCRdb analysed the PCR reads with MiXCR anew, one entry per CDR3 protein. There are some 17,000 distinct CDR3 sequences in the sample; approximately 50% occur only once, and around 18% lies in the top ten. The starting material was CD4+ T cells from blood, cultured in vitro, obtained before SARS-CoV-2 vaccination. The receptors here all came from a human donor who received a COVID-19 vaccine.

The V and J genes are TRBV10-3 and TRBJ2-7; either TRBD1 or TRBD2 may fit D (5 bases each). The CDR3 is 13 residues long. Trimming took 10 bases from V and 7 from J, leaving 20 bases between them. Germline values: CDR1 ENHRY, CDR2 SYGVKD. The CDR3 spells CATGDSYEGEQYF. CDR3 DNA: TGTGCCACCGGAGACAGCTACGAGGGGGAGCAGTACTTC.

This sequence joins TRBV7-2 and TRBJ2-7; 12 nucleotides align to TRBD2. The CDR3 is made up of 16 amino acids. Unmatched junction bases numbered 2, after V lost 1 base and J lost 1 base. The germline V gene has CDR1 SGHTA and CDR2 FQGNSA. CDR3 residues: CASSLEGTSGSYEQYF. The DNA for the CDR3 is TGTGCCAGCAGCTTAGAGGGGACTAGCGGGTCCTACGAGCAGTACTTC. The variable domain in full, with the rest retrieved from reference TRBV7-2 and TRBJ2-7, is GAGVSQSPSNKVTEKGKDVELRCDPISGHTALYWYRQSLGQGLEFLIYFQGNSAPDKSGLPSDRFSAERTGGSVSTLTIQRTQQEDSAVYLCASSLEGTSGSYEQYFGPGTRLTVT.

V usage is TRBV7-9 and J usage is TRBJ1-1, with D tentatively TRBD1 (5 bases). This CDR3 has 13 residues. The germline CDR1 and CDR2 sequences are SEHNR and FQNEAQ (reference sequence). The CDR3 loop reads CASNGDRNTEAFF. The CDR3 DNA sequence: TGTGCTTCAAACGGGGACCGGAACACTGAAGCTTTCTTT.

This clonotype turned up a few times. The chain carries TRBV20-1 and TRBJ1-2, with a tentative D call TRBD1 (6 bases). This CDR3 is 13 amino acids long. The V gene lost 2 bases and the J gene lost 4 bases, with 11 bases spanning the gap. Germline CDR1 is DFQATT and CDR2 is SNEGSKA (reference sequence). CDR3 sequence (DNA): TGCAGTGCTAGAAGCAGGGGTTCCTATGGCTACACCTTC. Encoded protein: CSARSRGSYGYTF.

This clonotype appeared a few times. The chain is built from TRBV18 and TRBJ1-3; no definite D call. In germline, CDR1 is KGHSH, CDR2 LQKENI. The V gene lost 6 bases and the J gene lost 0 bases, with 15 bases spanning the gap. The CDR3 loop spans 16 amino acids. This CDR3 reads CASSVSRMSSGNTIYF. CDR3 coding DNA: TGTGCCAGCTCGGTATCAAGAATGAGCTCTGGAAACACCATATATTTT.

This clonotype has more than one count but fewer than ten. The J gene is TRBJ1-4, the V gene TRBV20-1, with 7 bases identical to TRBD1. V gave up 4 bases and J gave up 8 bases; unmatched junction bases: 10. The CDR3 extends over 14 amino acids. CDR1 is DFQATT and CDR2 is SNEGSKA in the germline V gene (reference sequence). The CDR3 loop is CSAIQGQATEKLFF. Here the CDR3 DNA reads TGCAGTGCTATTCAAGGACAGGCGACCGAAAAACTGTTTTTT.

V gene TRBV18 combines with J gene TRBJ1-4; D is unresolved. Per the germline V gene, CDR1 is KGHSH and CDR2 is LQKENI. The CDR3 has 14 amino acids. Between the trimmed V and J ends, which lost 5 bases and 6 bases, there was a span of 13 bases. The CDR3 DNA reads TGTGCCAGCTCAGAACCCGGGTTCCATGAAAAACTGTTTTTT. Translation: CASSEPGFHEKLFF.

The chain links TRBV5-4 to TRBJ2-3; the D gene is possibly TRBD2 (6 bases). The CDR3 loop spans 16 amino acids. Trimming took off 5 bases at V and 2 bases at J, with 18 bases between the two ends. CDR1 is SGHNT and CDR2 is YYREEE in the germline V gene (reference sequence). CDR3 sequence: CASRSSVPPPTDTQYF. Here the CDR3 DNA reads TGTGCCAGCAGATCTAGCGTCCCTCCCCCCACAGATACGCAGTATTTT.

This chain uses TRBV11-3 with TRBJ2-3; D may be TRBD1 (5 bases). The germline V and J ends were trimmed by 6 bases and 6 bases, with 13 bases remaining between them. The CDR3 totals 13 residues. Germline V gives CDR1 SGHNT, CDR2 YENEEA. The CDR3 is CASSPLRGDTQYF. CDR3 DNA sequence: TGTGCCAGCAGTCCCCTTAGGGGCGATACGCAGTATTTT. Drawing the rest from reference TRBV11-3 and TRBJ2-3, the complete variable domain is EAGVVQSPRYKIIEKKQPVAFWCNPISGHNTLYWYLQNLGQGPELLIRYENEEAVDDSQLPKDRFSAERLKGVDSTLKIQPAELGDSAVYLCASSPLRGDTQYFGPGTRLTVL.